This TCR beta chain was identified in a study of graft-versus-host responses after intestinal transplantation. Study-wide context: Isolated intestinal, liver-intestinal, or multivisceral transplants were what recipients had. All recipients got anti-thymocyte globulin induction, then tacrolimus and steroids for approximately 3 years.

Sequencing used immunoSEQ multiplex PCR; TCRdb keeps in-frame clones, though not all of them. The profile shows some 45,000 clones, roughly 90% of them singletons. The study, taken as a whole, reports: HvG clone declines early post-transplant were associated with peak circulating GvH levels.

This clone occurred a few times. Its antigen is not known. The sample here was PBMCs, taken 524 days after transplant. This clonotype was obtained from a human patient who received an intestinal transplant, so some T cells may come from the graft donor.

CDR3 residues: CASSGDRVEGYTF. The CDR3 nucleotides read TGTGCCAGCAGTGGAGACAGGGTTGAAGGCTACACCTTC. This chain uses TRBV2 with TRBJ1-2, with TRBD1 matching over 7 bases. CDR1 is SNHLY, CDR2 FYNNEI, per germline. The CDR3 spans 13 residues. J was trimmed by 8 bases and V by 4 bases; bases with no gene match: 7.